The TCR beta chain described here comes from a study of lymphopenia after photon versus proton radiotherapy. Study-level points and caveats: Oligoclonal CD8+ Temra expansion after nadir drove photon patients' diversity drop. In patients who died, overall survival fell as post-nadir TCR diversity dropped more.

Some clones are missing from TCRdb's copy, which holds only in-frame ones; the method was immunoSEQ multiplex PCR. The data contain about 29,000 clones, over 80% of them singletons. The sample holds many counts of this clone. Its antigen is unidentified. The CDR3 is 15 residues long. V lost 7 bases, J lost 4 bases, and 6 bases stayed unmatched. Germline V gives CDR1 SGHTA, CDR2 FQGNSA. V is TRBV7-2 and J is TRBJ2-2; 10 nucleotides align to TRBD1. The TCR originated in an older woman with cholangiocarcinoma. Some clones in this sample may be carry-over from other donors' samples. The specimen was peripheral blood, collected from a patient treated with proton-based radiotherapy. The CDR3: CASTRDRGGTGELFF. The CDR3 coding sequence is TGTGCCAGCACCCGGGACAGGGGTGGCACCGGGGAGCTGTTTTTT.